This TCR beta chain was captured in a study of T cells in Graves' hyperthyroidism and ophthalmopathy (dated by TCRdb to between 2019 and 2020). In terms of the full investigation: Peripheral blood samples were taken at the time of initial diagnosis, prior to any treatment. Thyroid tissue and blood T-cell repertoires from about six Graves' hyperthyroidism patients were also compared in the study. Prospective prediction of ophthalmopathy was tested in an independent validation cohort of 18 to 20 hyperthyroidism patients and 15 to 17 patients who later progressed to ophthalmopathy. TCR Vbeta CDR3 sequencing of 120 to 150 peripheral blood samples (under 45 ophthalmopathy, 75 to 80 hyperthyroidism and about 17 progressor patients) is reported in the paper. A discovery cohort of around 100 patients, about 44 with Graves' ophthalmopathy and over 55 with stable Graves' hyperthyroidism, was used to find distinguishing TCR V-J signatures. After blood sampling, hyperthyroidism patients were treated with methimazole at a starting dose of 30 mg daily, and ophthalmopathy patients were treated with high-dose intravenous methylprednisolone. For training and testing, the 100 or so patients in the discovery cohort were randomly divided in a 7:3 ratio. General findings and caveats noted by the study authors: Sample size was not statistically predetermined, and blinding of investigators to group allocation was not performed. Most expanded thyroid clonotypes (frequency above 0.001) were also detected in blood, a finding suggesting that blood repertoires may reflect thyroid immune responses. Ophthalmopathy was separated from stable hyperthyroidism by a 13 V-J signature model, with approximately 85% sensitivity and approximately 81% specificity obtained in cross-validation and 80%/75% obtained in testing. In validation, the model predicted progression to ophthalmopathy with 55% to 71% sensitivity and around 72% specificity, a median of 6.5 months before onset.

The CDR3 runs 13 residues from the cysteine to the phenylalanine. The DNA shown is the 39-base CDR3, in frame from base 1. For CDR1 and CDR2, the germline V gene lists KGHDR and SFDVKD. This clonotype was seen a handful of times. Its cognate antigen has yet to be identified. A junction end diverges from the germline sequence, so it may reflect a read error. Ophthalmopathy patients had moderately to severely active disease, with a Clinical Activity Score of 3 or more, a NOSPECS grade of 4 or more, and a disease duration of less than 3 months. Patients with uncontrolled infections, other autoimmune diseases, pregnancy or lactation were excluded. Diagnoses relied on clinical symptoms, serum thyroxine and TRAb, thyroid ultrasound and orbital computed tomography. PBMCs were isolated from about 9.2 ml of fresh peripheral blood by Ficoll-Paque density gradient centrifugation. Total RNA was extracted using Trizol reagent, and RNA quality was assessed on an Agilent 2100 Bioanalyzer.

Amplification of TCR beta CDR3 regions was carried out from RNA transcripts. A first-round RT-PCR of the TCR CDR3 used the HTBI primer set with the Qiagen OneStep RT-PCR kit. Libraries were constructed in a second round of multiplex PCR, after which size selection and purification were carried out. Paired-end sequencing of the libraries was performed with 100 bp reads on an Illumina HiSeq2000. The study's own analysis went as follows. SOAPnuke was used to process the raw data, with reads discarded if the reads contained adapters or uncalled bases, had a mean Phred below 15, or lacked an exact constant-primer or identifier match. COPE v1.2.5 was used to merge high-quality paired reads, and clonotypes were defined as unique nucleotide sequences. Clonotypes were aligned to IMGT TRBV, TRBD and TRBJ reference segments using MiTCR v1.1. Only V-J combinations with frequency above 0.0001, covering 99% to 99.2% of repertoires, were analysed. A TCS score was defined as the ratio of F50 (clonal expansion) to E x V (chaos), with BLOSUM62-based TCRdist applied between CDR3 peptides within each V-J. Welch's t-statistics and random forest reduced around 550 V-J features to 10 to 15, which were used in a naive Bayes classifier (R e1071). The Morisita-Horn index was used to measure how similar the thyroid and blood repertoires were. In TCRdb, the public reads were trimmed at Q25 with fastp and aligned with MiXCR, with productive beta chains retained. Each entry is one CDR3 protein sequence, shown with its most common DNA and genes. None of the V and J calls come from the authors' own analysis; TCRdb made them. This sample is represented by hundreds of thousands of distinct CDR3 sequences; roughly 14% of them were singletons. Together, the top ten hold about 3.9% of the sample.

The specimen sequenced was blood. The chain couples TRBV24-1 to TRBJ1-3; TRBD1 is a weak D gene call, 5 bases matching. The origin of this receptor is a woman between 40 and 50 years old with Graves' ophthalmopathy. In nucleotides, the sequence is TGTGCCACCAGTGGGGACGCTGGAGACACCATATATTTT. It encodes CATSGDAGDTIYF.